The 8 T cell receptor beta chains in this list originate from one sample, sequenced in a study of regulatory T cells in long-lasting Graves disease. Documented time point: persistent/refractory GD, antithyroid drugs over 5 years with positive TRAb. PBMCs provided the RNA from which the TCR library was made. The TCR beta library used iRepertoire HTBI primers with Arm-PCR amplification of CDR3. TCRdb reprocessed the multiplex PCR reads with MiXCR, giving one entry per CDR3 protein. Among 400,000 to 500,000 distinct CDR3 sequences listed, approximately 22% were seen once. Material: peripheral blood mononuclear cells (PBMCs), obtained when the disease was refractory, from a patient treated with antithyroid drugs. The receptor source for this set is a female donor with Graves disease.

Note on this clonotype: In this CDR3 the conserved last residue, phenylalanine or tryptophan, is missing, so a read error is likely. The V call is TRBV30, the J call TRBJ2-7, with 12 nucleotides matching TRBD2. The CDR3 totals 15 residues. V shed 3 bases, J shed 5 bases, and the junction held 8 bases outside the gene matches. Germline CDR1 GTSNPN, CDR2 SVGIG (reference sequence). CDR3 coding DNA: TGTGCCTGGAGCGGGCCACTAGCGGGAGGACACGAGCAGTACTCC. It is translated as CAWSGPLAGGHEQYS.

The table lists this clonotype with many counts. The gene calls are TRBV6-1 and TRBJ2-2; 10 bases fit TRBD2. In germline, CDR1 is MNHNS, CDR2 SASEGT. The V gene end was trimmed by 3 bases and the J gene end by 3 bases; junction bases not matched to a gene: 19. CDR3 size: 21 residues. The CDR3 DNA is TGTGCCAGCAGTGACAGGGTTTATGGATCTAGCGGGAGTACGGACACCGGGGAGCTGTTTTTT. Protein: CASSDRVYGSSGSTDTGELFF.

The chain carries TRBV4-1 and TRBJ2-7; TRBD2 agrees at 9 bases. CDR1 is MGHRA and CDR2 is YSYEKL in the germline V gene. Losses at the gene ends were 1 base for V and 3 bases for J; bases not matched to a gene: 4. This CDR3 comprises 15 residues. The CDR3 nucleotides read TGCGCCAGCAGCCAAGGGGCTAGCGGGAACTACGAGCAGTACTTC. It encodes CASSQGASGNYEQYF.

The V call is TRBV7-8, the J call TRBJ2-2; D not resolved. The germline V and J ends were trimmed by 5 bases and 0 bases, with 13 bases remaining between them. CDR1 is SGHVS and CDR2 is FQNEAQ in the germline V gene. CDR3 length equals 16 residues. The CDR3 sequence is CASSTVTPTNTGELFF. CDR3 nucleotides: TGTGCCAGCAGCACTGTGACACCGACGAACACCGGGGAGCTGTTTTTT.

In its sample, this clonotype was seen many times. V and J are TRBV20-1 and TRBJ2-7, with D perhaps given as TRBD1 or TRBD2 (5 bases each). From germline, CDR1 is DFQATT and CDR2 SNEGSKA (reference sequence). The CDR3 is 11 residues long. The CDR3: CSGDGSYEQYF. In DNA, the CDR3 is TGCAGCGGGGACGGATCCTACGAGCAGTACTTC.

This clonotype has more than one count but fewer than ten. The rearrangement links TRBV28 to TRBJ2-2; either TRBD1 or TRBD2 may fit D (6 bases each). Germline CDR1 MDHEN, CDR2 SYDVKM. The CDR3 has 17 amino acids. V lost 3 bases to trimming and J lost 6 bases, with 20 bases between them. This CDR3 is CASSFRRGAYSPGELFF. CDR3 DNA sequence: TGTGCCAGCAGTTTTAGGAGGGGGGCCTACTCGCCCGGGGAGCTGTTTTTT.

V gene TRBV6-1 combines with J gene TRBJ1-1; D unclear. Per the germline V gene, CDR1 is MNHNS and CDR2 is SASEGT. V was trimmed by 4 bases and J by 0 bases, leaving 9 bases between them. CDR3 size: 14 residues. The CDR3, as DNA: TGTGCCAGCAGTGGCCAGATCATGAACACTGAAGCTTTCTTT. Translated: CASSGQIMNTEAFF.

V is TRBV20-1 and J is TRBJ2-7; 8 bases fit TRBD2. CDR1 is DFQATT, CDR2 SNEGSKA, per germline (reference sequence). V lost 4 bases and J lost 4; bases outside the gene matches: 6. This CDR3 is 13 amino acids long. The CDR3 nucleotides read TGCAGTGCTACCCTAGCGGGTTATTACGAGCAGTACTTC. It is translated as CSATLAGYYEQYF.